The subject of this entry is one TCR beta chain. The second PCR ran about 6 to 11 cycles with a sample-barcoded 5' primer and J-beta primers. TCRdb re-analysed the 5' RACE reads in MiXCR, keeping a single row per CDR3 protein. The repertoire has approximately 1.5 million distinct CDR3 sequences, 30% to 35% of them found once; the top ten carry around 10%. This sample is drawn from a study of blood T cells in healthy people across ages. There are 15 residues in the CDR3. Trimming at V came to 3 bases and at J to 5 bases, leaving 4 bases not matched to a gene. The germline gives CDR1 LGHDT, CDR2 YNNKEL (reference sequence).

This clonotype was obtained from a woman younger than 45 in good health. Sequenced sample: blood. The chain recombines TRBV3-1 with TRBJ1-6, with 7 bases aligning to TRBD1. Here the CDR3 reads CASSQYGTDNSPLHF. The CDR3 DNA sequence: TGTGCCAGCAGCCAGTACGGGACAGATAATTCACCCCTCCACTTT.